A single sample is the source of the 31 T cell receptor beta chains below, sequenced in a study of CXCR3-negative and CXCR3-positive naive CD8 T cells. Study-level points and caveats: Hydrophobicity was higher for TRB CDR3s found in CXCR3-positive naive cells than in CXCR3-negative naive cells.

Preparation of TRB cDNA libraries relied on 5' RACE carrying UMI labels. TCRdb processed the 5' RACE reads again and assigns one entry to each CDR3 protein, with no DNA. The specimen's table records 150,000 to 160,000 distinct CDR3 sequences. These TCRs are of unknown antigen specificity. Sample: naive CXCR3+ CD8+ T cells from blood. The subset: CD45RO-CCR7+CD27+CD95- naive CD8+ T cells expressing CXCR3 (TNR3+). These receptors were obtained from a human donor in good health. Some clones in this sample may be carry-over from other donors' samples.

J is TRBJ2-1 and V is TRBV27; TCRdb reports TRBD2, a call that lacks DNA to check it against. CDR1 and CDR2 from the germline V gene are MNHEY and SMNVEV (reference sequence). The CDR3 has 17 residues. CDR3 protein: CASSLPVGGRVGNEQFF.

CDR3 in amino acids: CASSIGSGIYNEQFF. This chain links TRBV19 with TRBJ2-1; TCRdb outputs TRBD2, but without DNA this stays unchecked. Germline assignment: CDR1 LNHDA and CDR2 SQIVND (reference sequence). CDR3 length: 15 residues.

This chain connects TRBV29-1 to TRBJ2-2; TCRdb designates TRBD1, a call that cannot be tested without DNA. CDR1 and CDR2 from the germline V gene are SQVTM and ANQGSEA. This CDR3 has 15 residues. The CDR3 reads CSVDLQDTNTGELFF.

The chain employs TRBV28 and TRBJ2-1; TCRdb returns TRBD1, unconfirmable since there is no DNA. The CDR3 is 16 amino acids. Germline V gives CDR1 MDHEN, CDR2 SYDVKM. Here the CDR3 reads CASSLVGTGSYNEQFF.

V and J are TRBV5-5 and TRBJ2-3; without DNA, the TCRdb call of TRBD2 cannot be checked. Germline V gene data show CDR1 as SGHKS and CDR2 as YYEKEE (reference sequence). The CDR3 length is 13 residues. CDR3 loop: CASTPRDTDTQYF.

The chain has TRBV7-2 and TRBJ1-6. The CDR3 extends over 16 amino acids. Germline CDR1 is SGHTA and CDR2 is FQGNSA. The chain's CDR3 is CASSLLGRATGSPLHF.

This chain joins TRBV20-1 and TRBJ2-3; the TCRdb D gene call, TRBD2, has no DNA to confirm it. The germline V gene has CDR1 DFQATT and CDR2 SNEGSKA (reference sequence). This CDR3 spans 15 amino acids. This chain's CDR3 is CSARWWTADSHTQYF.

The rearrangement links TRBV28 to TRBJ1-1; there is no DNA to check the TCRdb D call of TRBD1. The CDR3 runs 14 residues. The germline gives CDR1 MDHEN, CDR2 SYDVKM. CDR3 residues: CASTVHRVDTEAFF.

The V call is TRBV29-1, the J call TRBJ2-3; TCRdb proposes TRBD1, but this gene call is untestable without DNA. CDR1 and CDR2 (germline): SQVTM, ANQGSEA. The CDR3 length is 14 residues. The CDR3: CSVAGHTSTDTQYF.

This chain joins TRBV20-1 and TRBJ2-7; TCRdb proposes TRBD1, but this gene call is untestable without DNA. Per germline, CDR1 DFQATT and CDR2 SNEGSKA (reference sequence). This CDR3 has 13 amino acids. The CDR3 loop is CSAPDREAGEQYF.

The chain recombines TRBV20-1 with TRBJ1-5; the TCRdb call, TRBD1, lacks DNA for checking. The V gene's germline CDR1 is DFQATT and CDR2 SNEGSKA (reference sequence). The CDR3 extends over 19 amino acids. The CDR3 here is CSVRGQGVLSATGNQPQHF.

The chain links TRBV6-1 to TRBJ2-7; checking the TCRdb D call of TRBD1 is not possible without DNA. The CDR3 is made up of 15 amino acids. CDR1 is MNHNS and CDR2 is SASEGT in the germline V gene. Here the CDR3 reads CASRREDRLTYEQYF.

This chain links TRBV4-1 with TRBJ2-7. The CDR3 is 15 residues long. Germline V lookup: CDR1 MGHRA, CDR2 YSYEKL. The CDR3 sequence is CASSQGIVGGYEQYF.

V and J are TRBV11-1 and TRBJ1-6; TCRdb indicates TRBD1, and absent DNA this call remains unverified. This CDR3 spans 18 amino acids. Germline V CDR1 and CDR2: SGHAT, FQDESV (reference sequence). Here the CDR3 reads CASSAAGRRGSYNSPLHF.

The chain recombines TRBV4-3 with TRBJ2-7; TCRdb's D gene call, TRBD1, goes unchecked for lack of DNA. This CDR3 spans 16 amino acids. Germline V lookup: CDR1 LGHNA, CDR2 YSLEER. The chain's CDR3 is CASSQEYRGQGYEQYF.

The chain joins TRBV7-8 to TRBJ2-1; TCRdb indicates TRBD1, and absent DNA this call remains unverified. The CDR3 covers 16 residues. Germline loops: CDR1 SGHVS, CDR2 FQNEAQ. CDR3 residues: CASSTATGASYNEQFF. The full variable domain, completed using reference TRBV7-8 and TRBJ2-1, is GAGVSQSPRYKVAKRGQDVALRCDPISGHVSLFWYQQALGQGPEFLTYFQNEAQLDKSGLPSDRFFAERPEGSVSTLKIQRTQQEDSAVYLCASSTATGASYNEQFFGPGTRLTVL.

The chain uses TRBV5-5 and TRBJ1-1; TCRdb's assignment of TRBD1 cannot be checked, as there is no DNA. The CDR3 totals 12 residues. Germline V gene lookup returns CDR1 SGHKS and CDR2 YYEKEE (reference sequence). The chain's CDR3 is CASSWGDSEAFF.

J is TRBJ2-1 and V is TRBV11-2; TCRdb reports TRBD2, a call that lacks DNA to check it against. Germline values: CDR1 SGHAT, CDR2 FQNNGV. The length of the CDR3 is 15 residues. The CDR3 loop is CASSSSGSVYNEQFF.

The CDR3 region is CASSLQASREQYF. The rearrangement uses TRBV5-4 and TRBJ2-7; TCRdb gives TRBD1 as the D gene, but with no DNA this cannot be confirmed. Germline V lookup: CDR1 SGHNT, CDR2 YYREEE (reference sequence). The CDR3 contains 13 residues. Together with reference TRBV5-4 and TRBJ2-7, the CDR3 gives the full variable domain: ETGVTQSPTHLIKTRGQQVTLRCSSQSGHNTVSWYQQALGQGPQFIFQYYREEENGRGNFPPRFSGLQFPNYSSELNVNALELDDSALYLCASSLQASREQYFGPGTRLTVT.

The V gene is TRBV12-3 or TRBV12-4, the J gene TRBJ2-7; TCRdb proposes TRBD1, but this gene call is untestable without DNA. The CDR3 extends over 13 amino acids. This chain's CDR3 is CASRRQVDYEQYF.

The chain links TRBV4-3 to TRBJ1-2; TCRdb's D call, TRBD1, is unchecked because there is no DNA. Germline loops: CDR1 LGHNA, CDR2 YSLEER. This CDR3 contains 15 residues. CDR3 in amino acids: CASSREGGSGYGYTF.

The J gene is TRBJ2-7, the V gene TRBV4-1; absent DNA, TCRdb's TRBD2 call cannot be checked. The germline V gene encodes CDR1 MGHRA and CDR2 YSYEKL. The CDR3 contains 16 residues. CDR3: CASSPGLAGESYEQYF.

This sequence joins TRBV7-9 and TRBJ2-7; no DNA is available, so the TRBD1 call from TCRdb remains unchecked. Per the germline V gene, CDR1 is SEHNR and CDR2 is FQNEAQ (reference sequence). This CDR3 is built from 16 residues. This CDR3 reads CASSFPVPGQGHEQYF.

This chain links TRBV6-5 with TRBJ2-2; TCRdb proposes TRBD1, but this gene call is untestable without DNA. The CDR3 consists of 15 residues. Looked up from germline, CDR1 is MNHEY and CDR2 is SVGAGI. The CDR3 is CASNLGQGNTGELFF.

The V call is TRBV5-1, the J call TRBJ1-1; TCRdb indicates TRBD1, and absent DNA this call remains unverified. Germline V lookup: CDR1 SGHRS, CDR2 YFSETQ. The CDR3 totals 15 residues. This CDR3 is CASSFLQGLDTEAFF.

V gene TRBV28 combines with J gene TRBJ2-7; TCRdb's D call of TRBD2 is untestable without DNA. Germline V gene sequence: CDR1 MDHEN, CDR2 SYDVKM. CDR3 length: 15 residues. CDR3: CASSLIGRASGEQYF.

The chain joins TRBV7-3 to TRBJ1-1. The CDR3 is 13 amino acids. CDR1 SGHTA and CDR2 FQGTGA come from the germline V gene. This CDR3 reads CASSLMDRTEAFF.

This chain connects TRBV9 to TRBJ2-1; the D gene TCRdb calls, TRBD2, cannot be checked with no DNA. CDR1 and CDR2 (germline): SGDLS, YYNGEE. The CDR3 runs to 16 residues. CDR3 amino acids: CASSVARLAGGNEQFF.

The chain couples TRBV6-2 or TRBV6-3 to TRBJ2-7; TCRdb's D gene call, TRBD1, goes unchecked for lack of DNA. Per the germline V gene, CDR1 is MNHEY and CDR2 is SVGEGT. The CDR3 is 13 residues long. CDR3 region: CASSYSDSYEQYF.

The chain has TRBV20-1 and TRBJ2-5; no DNA is available, so the TRBD2 call from TCRdb remains unchecked. Germline V gives CDR1 DFQATT, CDR2 SNEGSKA (reference sequence). There are 16 residues in the CDR3. CDR3 region: CSARGNSGGWRETQYF.

The chain joins TRBV6-6 to TRBJ1-5. This CDR3 contains 13 residues. Germline V gene sequence: CDR1 MNHNY, CDR2 SVGAGI (reference sequence). The CDR3 loop is CASSPWVNQPQHF.